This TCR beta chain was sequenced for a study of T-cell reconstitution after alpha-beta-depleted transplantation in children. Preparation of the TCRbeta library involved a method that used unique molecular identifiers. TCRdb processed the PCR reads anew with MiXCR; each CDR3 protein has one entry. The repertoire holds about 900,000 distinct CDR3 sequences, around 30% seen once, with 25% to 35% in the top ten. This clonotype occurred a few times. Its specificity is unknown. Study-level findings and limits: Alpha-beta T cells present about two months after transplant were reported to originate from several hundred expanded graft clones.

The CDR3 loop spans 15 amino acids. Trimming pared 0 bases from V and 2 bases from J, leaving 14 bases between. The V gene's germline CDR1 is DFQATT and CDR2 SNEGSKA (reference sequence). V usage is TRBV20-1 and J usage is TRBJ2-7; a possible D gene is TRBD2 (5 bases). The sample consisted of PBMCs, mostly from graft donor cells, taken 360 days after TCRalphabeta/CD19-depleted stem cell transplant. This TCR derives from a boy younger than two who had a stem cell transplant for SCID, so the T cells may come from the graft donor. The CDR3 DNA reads TGCAGTGCTAGAGATCGAAACAGCGGCACCTACGAGCAGTACTTC. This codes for CSARDRNSGTYEQYF.